What follows are 21 T cell receptor beta chains derived from one specimen sequenced in a study of T cell changes during pregnancy in multiple sclerosis. Sequencing used immunoSEQ multiplex PCR; TCRdb keeps in-frame clones, though not all of them. This table holds tens of thousands of clones, 90% to 95% found once. Sequenced here: peripheral blood, sampled in the third trimester of pregnancy. These receptors originate from a female donor with multiple sclerosis, enrolled in a pregnancy study.

V gene TRBV19 combines with J gene TRBJ2-7; tentatively, D is TRBD2 (6 bases). The CDR3 loop spans 16 amino acids. The germline V gene has CDR1 LNHDA and CDR2 SQIVND (reference sequence). The V end lost 2 bases, the J end lost 2 bases, and 16 bases lay between the germline ends. The CDR3 DNA is TGTGCCAGTAGTATACTCCCGGGAGCGGCCGCCTACGAGCAGTACTTC. Protein product: CASSILPGAAAYEQYF.

This sequence joins TRBV25-1 and TRBJ2-7; D is possibly TRBD2 (5 bases). Per the germline V gene, CDR1 is MGHDK and CDR2 is SYGVNS. V lost 8 bases, J lost 2 bases, and 13 bases lay in between. The CDR3 is 13 amino acids. The CDR3 protein is CASSQIGTYEQYF. As DNA, the CDR3 is TGTGCCAGCTCCCAAATCGGGACCTACGAGCAGTACTTC.

The genes are TRBV7-6 and TRBJ2-7; 9 nucleotides line up with TRBD2. CDR3 length: 14 amino acids. The germline V gene encodes CDR1 SGHVS and CDR2 FNYEAQ. V was pared by 3 bases and J by 1 base, with 1 base of the junction left unmatched. Here the CDR3 DNA reads TGTGCCAGCAGCTTGGCGGGAGGGTCCTACGAGCAGTACTTC. Amino acids: CASSLAGGSYEQYF.

This chain connects TRBV19 to TRBJ2-7; 9 bases are shared with TRBD1. In germline, CDR1 is LNHDA, CDR2 SQIVND (reference sequence). The CDR3 covers 15 residues. With V trimmed by 3 bases and J by 2 bases, 5 bases remained unmatched. The CDR3 DNA follows: TGTGCCAGTAGTATTTCGGGACAGGGTACCTACGAGCAGTACTTC. As protein: CASSISGQGTYEQYF.

This clone was recorded only once. The chain recombines TRBV19 with TRBJ2-1; tentative D call: TRBD2 (5 bases). Per the germline V gene, CDR1 is LNHDA and CDR2 is SQIVND (reference sequence). V was clipped by 7 bases and J by 4 bases, with 8 bases between them. This CDR3 is 12 amino acids long. The CDR3 reads CASIGGYNEQFF. The DNA for the CDR3 is TGTGCCAGTATCGGCGGGTACAATGAGCAGTTCTTC. The full variable domain, completed using reference TRBV19 and TRBJ2-1, is DGGITQSPKYLFRKEGQNVTLSCEQNLNHDAMYWYRQDPGQGLRLIYYSQIVNDFQKGDIAEGYSVSREKKESFPLTVTSAQKNPTAFYLCASIGGYNEQFFGPGTRLTVL.

This chain connects TRBV14 to TRBJ2-3, with D hard to call. Trimming took 3 bases from V and 0 from J, leaving 16 bases between them. The CDR3 is 17 residues long. Looked up from germline, CDR1 is SGHDN and CDR2 is FVKESK. The CDR3 loop reads CASSQSLDLYSTDTQYF. The CDR3 nucleotides read TGTGCCAGCAGCCAGAGCCTAGACCTCTATAGCACAGATACGCAGTATTTT.

This clone was seen once. V usage is TRBV2 and J usage is TRBJ2-1; 7 bases map to TRBD2. Trimming cost V 4 bases and J 0 bases; bases outside gene matches: 15. Germline assignment: CDR1 SNHLY and CDR2 FYNNEI. This CDR3 is built from 19 residues. The CDR3 loop is CASSAAASGDYLSYNEQFF. The DNA for the CDR3 is TGTGCCAGCAGTGCGGCGGCTAGCGGCGACTACCTCTCCTACAATGAGCAGTTCTTC.

V usage is TRBV6-1 and J usage is TRBJ1-5; 8 bases are a match to TRBD1. Germline V gene lookup returns CDR1 MNHNS and CDR2 SASEGT. The CDR3 runs to 13 residues. V gave up 6 bases and J gave up 3 bases; unmatched junction bases: 1. The CDR3 nucleotides read TGTGCCAGCAGGACAGGGGCCAATCAGCCCCAGCATTTT. Translated, it gives CASRTGANQPQHF.

This sequence joins TRBV11-2 and TRBJ1-1; D perhaps matches TRBD1 (5 bases). Germline CDR1 and CDR2: SGHAT and FQNNGV. This CDR3 is 16 amino acids long. With 3 bases removed from V and 0 bases from J, the gap between germline ends came to 14 bases. The CDR3 DNA reads TGTGCCAGCAGCTTGGCAGGGATTAGTGTGAACACTGAAGCTTTCTTT. Encoded protein: CASSLAGISVNTEAFF.

The chain has TRBV19 and TRBJ2-5, with 7 bases matching TRBD2. This CDR3 has 15 residues. Germline CDR1 LNHDA, CDR2 SQIVND (reference sequence). Trimming took 4 bases from V and 2 from J; bases not matched to a gene: 7. The CDR3 coding sequence is TGTGCCAGTAGTACCCATGCCGGGGGGCAAGAGACCCAGTACTTC. Translating gives CASSTHAGGQETQYF.

The rearrangement joins TRBV19 to TRBJ1-2, with 7 positions matching TRBD1. Trimming cost V 9 bases and J 4 bases; bases outside gene matches: 14. Per the germline V gene, CDR1 is LNHDA and CDR2 is SQIVND (reference sequence). The length of the CDR3 is 15 residues. The CDR3 region is CASKATTGIGYGYTF. The CDR3 region has the DNA TGTGCCAGCAAAGCTACGACAGGGATCGGCTATGGCTACACCTTC.

This chain uses TRBV7-6 with TRBJ2-3; D ambiguous. In germline, CDR1 is SGHVS, CDR2 FNYEAQ. CDR3 size: 15 residues. Trimming took off 3 bases at V and 4 bases at J, with 14 bases between the two ends. The chain's CDR3 is CASSFRGINADTQYF. Here the CDR3 DNA reads TGTGCCAGCAGCTTCCGAGGCATAAACGCAGATACGCAGTATTTT.

This rearrangement joins TRBV18 to TRBJ2-6; 8 nucleotides align to TRBD1. The CDR3 has 19 amino acids. V was pared by 2 bases and J by 0 bases, with 9 bases of the junction left unmatched. The germline gives CDR1 KGHSH, CDR2 LQKENI. The DNA for the CDR3 is TGTGCCAGCTCACCAGTTTCGACAGGGGTTATCTCTGGGGCCAACGTCCTGACTTTC. The encoded protein is CASSPVSTGVISGANVLTF.

J is TRBJ1-2 and V is TRBV5-1; TRBD1 agrees at 8 bases. V shed 1 base and J 0 bases; nucleotides not matched to a gene: 11. Germline CDR1 SGHRS, CDR2 YFSETQ. The CDR3 consists of 18 residues. CDR3: CASSLMRDRGQANYGYTF. The CDR3, as DNA: TGCGCCAGCAGCTTGATGCGCGACAGGGGCCAAGCTAACTATGGCTACACCTTC.

The V and J genes are TRBV5-1 and TRBJ2-1; no clear D gene. CDR1 SGHRS and CDR2 YFSETQ come from the germline V gene. CDR3 length equals 13 residues. With 4 bases removed from V and 6 bases from J, the gap between germline ends came to 11 bases. The CDR3 DNA follows: TGCGCCAGCAGCCACCTAGGCGGCAATGAGCAGTTCTTC. Its translation: CASSHLGGNEQFF.

This chain joins TRBV18 and TRBJ2-6, with 7 bases lining up with TRBD1. V trimming: 3 bases; J trimming: 3 bases; junction bases outside the gene matches: 8. The CDR3 has 17 amino acids. Germline assignment: CDR1 KGHSH and CDR2 LQKENI. Here the CDR3 reads CASSPLQTGSGANVLTF. In DNA form, the CDR3 reads TGTGCCAGCTCACCCCTTCAGACAGGGAGTGGGGCCAACGTCCTGACTTTC.

This rearrangement joins TRBV30 to TRBJ2-7; D possibly corresponds to TRBD1 (6 bases). Germline V gene sequence: CDR1 GTSNPN, CDR2 SVGIG (reference sequence). Trimming pared 4 bases from V and 3 bases from J, leaving 10 bases between. CDR3 length: 12 residues. CDR3 sequence (DNA): TGTGCCTGGATGGACAGCAACTACGAGCAGTACTTC. This gives the protein CAWMDSNYEQYF.

V is TRBV7-3 and J is TRBJ2-5; TRBD2 might be the D (7 bases). Germline CDR1 reads SGHTA; CDR2 reads FQGTGA. V lost 5 bases and J lost 5, with 12 bases in between. The CDR3 is made up of 13 amino acids. Here the CDR3 reads CASSRGGEETQYF. The CDR3 DNA reads TGTGCCAGCAGCAGGGGGGGGGAGGAGACCCAGTACTTC.

J is TRBJ2-5 and V is TRBV2; no firm D call. The J call may be incorrect, as the DNA end agrees better with TRBJ2-7. Germline CDR1 is SNHLY and CDR2 is FYNNEI. This CDR3 has 13 amino acids. CDR3 coding DNA: TGTGCCAGCAGTCTCGGAGCCCGCTACGAGCAGTACTTC. This gives the protein CASSLGARYEQYF.

This clone was counted a single time. The chain uses TRBV10-3 and TRBJ2-2; no reliable D call. Germline CDR1 reads ENHRY; CDR2 reads SYGVKD. CDR3 length: 13 amino acids. V dropped 6 bases and J dropped 3 bases, with 8 bases sitting between them. The CDR3 region has the DNA TGTGCCATCAGGCCAACTGACACCGGGGAGCTGTTTTTT. Amino acids: CAIRPTDTGELFF.

The J gene is TRBJ2-2, the V gene TRBV28; TRBD1 agrees at 10 bases. The CDR3 has 14 amino acids. Germline V CDR1 and CDR2: MDHEN, SYDVKM. J was trimmed by 7 bases and V by 6 bases; bases with no gene match: 5. This CDR3 is CASRRQGANGELFF. In DNA, the CDR3 is TGTGCCAGCAGGAGACAGGGGGCGAACGGGGAGCTGTTTTTT.